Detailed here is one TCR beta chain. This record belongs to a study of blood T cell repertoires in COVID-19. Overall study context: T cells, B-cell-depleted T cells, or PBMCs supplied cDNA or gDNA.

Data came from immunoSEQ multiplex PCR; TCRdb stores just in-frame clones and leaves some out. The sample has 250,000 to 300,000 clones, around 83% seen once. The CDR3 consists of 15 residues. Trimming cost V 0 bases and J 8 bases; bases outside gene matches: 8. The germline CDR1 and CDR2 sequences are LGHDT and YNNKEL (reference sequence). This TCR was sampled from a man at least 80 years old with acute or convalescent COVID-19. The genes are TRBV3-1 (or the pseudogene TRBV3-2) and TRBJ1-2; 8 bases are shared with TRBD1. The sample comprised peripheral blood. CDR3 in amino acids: CASSQEGQGARGYTF. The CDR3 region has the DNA TGTGCCAGCAGCCAAGAAGGCCAGGGGGCCCGGGGCTACACCTTC.